This T cell receptor beta chain was obtained from a study of T cells in tuberculosis. Overall study context: Sequenced TCRs come from CD1B-GMM tetramer-binding T cells.

This CDR3 spans 17 amino acids. Germline V gene data show CDR1 as SGHKS and CDR2 as YYEKEE (reference sequence). The V and J ends lost 0 bases and 4 bases, in that order; junction bases with no gene match: 4. The table came from immunoSEQ multiplex PCR; TCRdb's copy has only in-frame clones and leaves some out. The sample lists roughly 45,000 clones, less than 95% seen once, with 1.9% in the top ten. The sequencing sample was made of PBMCs. V gene TRBV5-5 combines with J gene TRBJ2-1; 13 nucleotides match TRBD2. The origin of this receptor is a donor between 10 and 35 years old with latent tuberculosis or without tuberculosis infection. Some clones in this sample may be carry-over from other donors' samples. CDR3 protein: CASSLGLAGGTYNEQFF. CDR3 DNA sequence: TGTGCCAGCAGCTTGGGACTAGCGGGAGGTACTTACAATGAGCAGTTCTTC.